This entry describes one T cell receptor (beta chain). Its antigen is still unknown. The data originate from a study of T cell responses to AZD1222 COVID-19 vaccine. Regarding the study as a whole: In all cases, repertoires were sampled only after the peak T cell response.

Data came from immunoSEQ multiplex PCR; TCRdb stores just in-frame clones and leaves some out. This sample has approximately 150,000 clones; 80% to 95% occur once, and the top ten carry roughly 3.2%. The material sequenced was peripheral blood, taken 28 days after the second AZD1222 dose. The TCR was taken from an adult who received the AZD1222 COVID-19 vaccine.

The CDR3 region has the DNA TGTGCCAGCTCACCAGGAGCCGAGCAGTACTTC. Translation gives CASSPGAEQYF. V is TRBV18 and J is TRBJ2-7; D not certain. The CDR3 runs to 11 residues. V gave up 2 bases and J gave up 6 bases, with 5 bases separating them. Germline lookup yields CDR1 KGHSH and CDR2 LQKENI.